Each of the 30 T cell receptor beta chains below was sequenced from the same sample in a study of blood T cells in healthy people across ages. Combining a sample-barcoded 5' primer with a J-beta primer mix, a second PCR ran for roughly 7 to 12 cycles. In TCRdb, the 5' RACE reads were re-called with MiXCR into one record per CDR3 protein. The sample yields 750,000 to 850,000 distinct CDR3 sequences, around 25% seen once. These same data were also listed under a study on T cells of mothers and their children.

Material for sequencing was blood. The receptors here all came from a boy younger than 18 in good health.

This chain connects TRBV5-5 to TRBJ1-1; 7 positions agree with TRBD1. The CDR3 covers 17 residues. With V trimmed by 4 bases and J by 5 bases, 17 bases remained unmatched. Germline V gene lookup returns CDR1 SGHKS and CDR2 YYEKEE (reference sequence). CDR3 coding DNA: TGTGCCAGCAGCACTCCGGGACCTAGACAGGGCGGAACTGAAGCTTTCTTT. This sequence encodes CASSTPGPRQGGTEAFF.

This clonotype has only a few counts. The chain has TRBV4-2 and TRBJ1-3; 11 bases align to TRBD1. Germline trimming cut 1 base from V and 7 bases from J; bases unmatched to any gene: 3. Germline CDR1 is LGHNA and CDR2 is YNFKEQ. CDR3 length equals 15 residues. The CDR3 region is CASSQAGQGVNTIYF. CDR3 sequence (DNA): TGTGCCAGCAGCCAAGCGGGACAGGGGGTCAACACCATATATTTT.

On this clonotype itself: At one boundary the junction diverges from the germline segment, which might be a read error. This CDR3 reads CVSSLPYQETQYF. The DNA of the CDR3 is TGTGTCAGCAGTTTACCGTACCAAGAGACCCAGTACTTC. This rearrangement joins TRBV28 to TRBJ2-5; no clear D gene. Germline CDR1 MDHEN, CDR2 SYDVKM. The CDR3 loop spans 13 amino acids.

This clonotype was found a few times. One end of the junction is discordant with germline, which a read error may explain. The chain carries TRBV7-7 and TRBJ1-2; tentative D call: TRBD1 (5 bases). CDR3 length equals 16 residues. The V gene's germline CDR1 is SSHAT and CDR2 FNYEAQ (reference sequence). CDR3 nucleotides: TGTGCTAGCAGCTTAGTTTTTGGGGGTCTGGTCTATGGCTATACCTTC. As protein: CASSLVFGGLVYGYTF.

The J gene is TRBJ2-6, the V gene TRBV10-2; TRBD1 might be the D (5 bases). Germline CDR1 is WSHSY and CDR2 is SAAADI. This CDR3 region has 15 residues. Trimming shortened V by 3 bases and J by 7 bases, and 13 bases separated the two germline ends. The CDR3: CASSEEQRGANVLTF. The DNA for the CDR3 is TGCGCCAGCAGTGAAGAACAAAGGGGAGCCAACGTCCTGACTTTC.

This clonotype was recorded once. This CDR3 is CASSSFRATEAFF. CDR3 in DNA: TGTGCCAGCAGTTCGTTCAGAGCGACTGAAGCTTTCTTT. This rearrangement joins TRBV28 to TRBJ1-1; no reliable D call. Per the germline V gene, CDR1 is MDHEN and CDR2 is SYDVKM. V lost 4 bases and J lost 5, with 11 bases in between. This CDR3 is built from 13 residues.

This clonotype was seen many times. CDR3 nucleotides: TGTGCCAGCAGCGTAGGCCGCGCCTACGAGCAGTACTTC. Its translation is CASSVGRAYEQYF. The rearrangement links TRBV3-1 to TRBJ2-7; D is ambiguous. From germline, CDR1 is LGHDT and CDR2 YNNKEL (reference sequence). Trimming removed 5 bases at V and 2 bases at J, with 10 bases between. CDR3 size: 13 residues.

V is TRBV14 and J is TRBJ2-1; D possibly uses TRBD1 or TRBD2 (5 bases each). Trimming took 0 bases from V and 7 from J, leaving 16 bases between them. Germline loops: CDR1 SGHDN, CDR2 FVKESK. This CDR3 has 16 residues. CDR3 sequence: CASSQDVGAPENEQFF. CDR3 DNA: TGTGCCAGCAGCCAAGACGTCGGGGCGCCCGAGAATGAGCAGTTCTTC.

This clonotype has a handful of counts. This chain uses TRBV6-5 with TRBJ2-7; 8 positions agree with TRBD1. This CDR3 comprises 15 residues. V was clipped by 3 bases and J by 2 bases; unmatched bases: 6. The V gene's germline CDR1 is MNHEY and CDR2 SVGAGI. CDR3 sequence: CASSYRGQDPYEQYF. The DNA for the CDR3 is TGTGCCAGCAGTTATAGGGGACAGGACCCCTACGAGCAGTACTTC.

The chain uses TRBV24-1 and TRBJ1-2; 11 nucleotides agree with TRBD1. The V segment lost 7 bases and the J segment 3 bases; nucleotides outside the gene matches: 3. CDR1 and CDR2 (germline): KGHDR, SFDVKD. This CDR3 has 14 amino acids. CDR3 protein: CATSGDRGDYGYTF. Written as DNA, the CDR3 is TGTGCCACCAGCGGGGACAGGGGGGACTATGGCTACACCTTC.

This clonotype was seen many times. This CDR3 reads CSVYAGTDYEQYF. The CDR3 DNA follows: TGCAGCGTCTATGCTGGGACGGATTACGAGCAGTACTTC. The rearrangement links TRBV29-1 to TRBJ2-5; D is perhaps TRBD1 or TRBD2 (5 bases each). TRBJ2-7 explains the end of the DNA better; the J call may be wrong. Germline CDR1 and CDR2: SQVTM and ANQGSEA. There are 13 residues in the CDR3.

This clonotype was observed a handful of times. V usage is TRBV28 and J usage is TRBJ2-7; D is possibly TRBD2 (5 bases). Germline-derived CDR1 and CDR2 are MDHEN and SYDVKM. The germline V and J ends were trimmed by 4 bases and 4 bases, with 17 bases remaining between them. The CDR3 covers 15 residues. CDR3: CASSWSGALIYEQYF. DNA of the CDR3: TGTGCCAGCAGTTGGAGCGGCGCTCTGATATACGAGCAGTACTTC.

The V gene is TRBV6-1, the J gene TRBJ1-4; D may be TRBD1 (5 bases). CDR1 is MNHNS, CDR2 SASEGT, per germline. Between the trimmed V and J ends, which lost 7 bases and 0 bases, there was a span of 15 bases. The CDR3 length is 16 residues. The CDR3 coding sequence is TGTGCCAGCAAGACCGGGGGACTTGCAACTAATGAAAAACTGTTTTTT. Protein product: CASKTGGLATNEKLFF.

A note on this clonotype: At one of its ends the junction is not consistent with the germline gene, which may arise from a read error. This chain links TRBV24-1 with TRBJ2-5; D assignment may be TRBD1 or TRBD2 (5 bases each). From germline, CDR1 is KGHDR and CDR2 SFDVKD. CDR3 length: 15 amino acids. In DNA form, the CDR3 reads TGTGCCATCAGTGACGTCGAGGGGTACCAAGAGACCCAGTACTTC. Protein product: CAISDVEGYQETQYF.

The chain has TRBV9 and TRBJ2-5, with 9 bases matching TRBD2. Germline values: CDR1 SGDLS, CDR2 YYNGEE. There are 15 residues in the CDR3. With V trimmed by 3 bases and J by 9 bases, 12 bases remained unmatched. CDR3 loop: CASSATIAGAVAQYF. The CDR3 nucleotides read TGTGCCAGCAGCGCCACTATAGCGGGAGCAGTGGCCCAGTACTTC.

This clonotype was found a few times. This chain uses TRBV4-3 with TRBJ2-2, with D perhaps matching TRBD2 (7 bases). The V end lost 1 base, the J end lost 7 bases, and 10 bases lay between the germline ends. The CDR3 has 14 amino acids. Looked up from germline, CDR1 is LGHNA and CDR2 is YSLEER. CDR3: CASSQGGGYGELFF. Here the CDR3 DNA reads TGCGCCAGCAGCCAAGGGGGGGGCTACGGGGAGCTGTTTTTT.

The J gene is TRBJ2-1, the V gene TRBV29-1, with TRBD2 as a possible D gene (5 bases). V lost 3 bases to trimming and J lost 7 bases, with 13 bases between them. CDR3 length equals 13 residues. CDR1 is SQVTM and CDR2 is ANQGSEA in the germline V gene. Written as DNA, the CDR3 is TGCAGCGTTGACGGGGATCTGGAGAATGAGCAGTTCTTC. Protein product: CSVDGDLENEQFF.

This clonotype occurred a few times. Written as DNA, the CDR3 is TGTGCCATCGGGGACCAGAAACGCACAGATACGCAGTATTTT. This encodes CAIGDQKRTDTQYF. V gene TRBV10-3 combines with J gene TRBJ2-3; D tentatively reads TRBD1 or TRBD2 (5 bases each). This CDR3 spans 14 amino acids. Germline V gene lookup returns CDR1 ENHRY and CDR2 SYGVKD. The V gene lost 8 bases and the J gene lost 1 base, with 13 bases spanning the gap.

The chain has TRBV28 and TRBJ1-1; D call uncertain. Germline V gene sequence: CDR1 MDHEN, CDR2 SYDVKM. Deletions cut 7 bases from V and 0 bases from J, with 6 bases between. CDR3 length: 12 residues. CDR3: CASTPLNTEAFF. Here the CDR3 DNA reads TGTGCCAGCACCCCGTTGAACACTGAAGCTTTCTTT.

This clonotype was seen a few times. The rearrangement links TRBV7-9 to TRBJ1-4; 7 nucleotides agree with TRBD1. This CDR3 region has 12 residues. Trimming removed 3 bases from V and 11 bases from J; junction bases left unmatched: 3. Germline V gene lookup returns CDR1 SEHNR and CDR2 FQNEAQ (reference sequence). CDR3 nucleotides: TGTGCCAGCAGCTTCCAGGGGGATAAACTGTTTTTT. It encodes CASSFQGDKLFF.

With respect to this clonotype: A read error may produce the germline difference seen at one junction end. Here the CDR3 DNA reads TGTGCCGGCAGCCCTGACAGGGGGTACGAGCAGTACTTC. The encoded protein is CAGSPDRGYEQYF. The rearrangement joins TRBV28 to TRBJ2-7; 9 nucleotides line up with TRBD1. This CDR3 region has 13 residues. CDR1 is MDHEN and CDR2 is SYDVKM in the germline V gene.

This clonotype has more than one count but fewer than ten. V gene TRBV5-1 combines with J gene TRBJ2-7; unclear D gene. This CDR3 is built from 14 residues. Between the trimmed V and J ends, which lost 2 bases and 1 base, there was a span of 10 bases. CDR1 is SGHRS, CDR2 YFSETQ, per germline. The CDR3 DNA follows: TGCGCCAGCAGCTTCGGGCCGCCTTCCTACGAGCAGTACTTC. Translating gives CASSFGPPSYEQYF.

This clonotype showed up just a few times. The J gene is TRBJ2-7, the V gene TRBV12-3 or TRBV12-4; D perhaps matches TRBD2 (6 bases). V shed 6 bases and J shed 7 bases, with 19 bases lying between them. The CDR3 contains 14 residues. The CDR3 spells CASSPVRRRGEQYF. The CDR3 coding sequence is TGTGCCAGCAGCCCGGTAAGGCGCCGGGGGGAGCAGTACTTC.

The gene calls are TRBV28 and TRBJ1-1; TRBD1 is a possible D gene (6 bases). V was trimmed by 2 bases and J by 9 bases, leaving 13 bases between them. This CDR3 is built from 13 residues. Germline CDR1 is MDHEN and CDR2 is SYDVKM. The CDR3 DNA follows: TGTGCCAGCAGTTTAAGAGGGGGACATAAAGCTTTCTTT. It translates to CASSLRGGHKAFF. Full variable domain (outside the CDR3, taken from reference TRBV28 and TRBJ1-1): DVKVTQSSRYLVKRTGEKVFLECVQDMDHENMFWYRQDPGLGLRLIYFSYDVKMKEKGDIPEGYSVSREKKERFSLILESASTNQTSMYLCASSLRGGHKAFFGQGTRLTVV.

This chain connects TRBV12-3 or TRBV12-4 to TRBJ1-5, with 10 positions matching TRBD1. This CDR3 is built from 17 residues. V shed 4 bases and J 2 bases; nucleotides not matched to a gene: 8. CDR3 residues: CASSYSGQGKGNQPQHF. The CDR3 DNA is TGTGCCAGCAGTTACTCGGGACAGGGGAAGGGCAATCAGCCCCAGCATTTT.

The chain couples TRBV4-1 to TRBJ2-6; D is undetermined. V was cut by 0 bases and J by 0 bases, with 6 bases left in between. Germline V CDR1 and CDR2: MGHRA, YSYEKL. The CDR3 runs to 16 residues. CDR3 sequence reads: CASSQEGISGANVLTF. The DNA of the CDR3 is TGCGCCAGCAGCCAAGAAGGGATCTCTGGGGCCAACGTCCTGACTTTC.

The V call is TRBV7-9, the J call TRBJ2-7; 7 nucleotides align to TRBD1. The CDR3 runs 16 residues. Germline V lookup: CDR1 SEHNR, CDR2 FQNEAQ (reference sequence). V gave up 0 bases and J gave up 3 bases; unmatched junction bases: 8. CDR3 protein: CASSLASAGGLYEQYF. The CDR3 DNA reads TGTGCCAGCAGCTTAGCGTCGGCAGGGGGTCTCTACGAGCAGTACTTC.

This clonotype was detected once. The chain uses TRBV7-2 and TRBJ2-1; TRBD2 agrees at 9 bases. The CDR3 has 18 amino acids. From germline, CDR1 is SGHTA and CDR2 FQGNSA. V was clipped by 2 bases and J by 5 bases; unmatched bases: 13. CDR3: CASSLNPASGKINNEQFF. Here the CDR3 DNA reads TGTGCCAGCAGCTTAAACCCAGCTAGCGGGAAAATCAACAATGAGCAGTTCTTC.

The chain employs TRBV9 and TRBJ1-1, with 8 positions matching TRBD1. The CDR3 loop spans 15 amino acids. Unmatched junction bases numbered 12, after V lost 4 bases and J lost 7 bases. The germline CDR1 and CDR2 sequences are SGDLS and YYNGEE. The chain's CDR3 is CASSTYTGGPDEAFF. The DNA for the CDR3 is TGTGCCAGCAGCACATATACAGGGGGTCCTGATGAAGCTTTCTTT.

This clonotype was seen a few times. The chain uses TRBV6-4 and TRBJ2-5; 8 bases line up with TRBD2. Germline V gene data show CDR1 as MRHNA and CDR2 as SNTAGT. The CDR3 is made up of 16 amino acids. Germline trimming cut 2 bases from V and 5 bases from J; bases unmatched to any gene: 10. The CDR3 DNA reads TGTGCCAGCAGTGACCCTTTGACTAGCGTACTTGAGACCCAGTACTTC. Encoded protein: CASSDPLTSVLETQYF.